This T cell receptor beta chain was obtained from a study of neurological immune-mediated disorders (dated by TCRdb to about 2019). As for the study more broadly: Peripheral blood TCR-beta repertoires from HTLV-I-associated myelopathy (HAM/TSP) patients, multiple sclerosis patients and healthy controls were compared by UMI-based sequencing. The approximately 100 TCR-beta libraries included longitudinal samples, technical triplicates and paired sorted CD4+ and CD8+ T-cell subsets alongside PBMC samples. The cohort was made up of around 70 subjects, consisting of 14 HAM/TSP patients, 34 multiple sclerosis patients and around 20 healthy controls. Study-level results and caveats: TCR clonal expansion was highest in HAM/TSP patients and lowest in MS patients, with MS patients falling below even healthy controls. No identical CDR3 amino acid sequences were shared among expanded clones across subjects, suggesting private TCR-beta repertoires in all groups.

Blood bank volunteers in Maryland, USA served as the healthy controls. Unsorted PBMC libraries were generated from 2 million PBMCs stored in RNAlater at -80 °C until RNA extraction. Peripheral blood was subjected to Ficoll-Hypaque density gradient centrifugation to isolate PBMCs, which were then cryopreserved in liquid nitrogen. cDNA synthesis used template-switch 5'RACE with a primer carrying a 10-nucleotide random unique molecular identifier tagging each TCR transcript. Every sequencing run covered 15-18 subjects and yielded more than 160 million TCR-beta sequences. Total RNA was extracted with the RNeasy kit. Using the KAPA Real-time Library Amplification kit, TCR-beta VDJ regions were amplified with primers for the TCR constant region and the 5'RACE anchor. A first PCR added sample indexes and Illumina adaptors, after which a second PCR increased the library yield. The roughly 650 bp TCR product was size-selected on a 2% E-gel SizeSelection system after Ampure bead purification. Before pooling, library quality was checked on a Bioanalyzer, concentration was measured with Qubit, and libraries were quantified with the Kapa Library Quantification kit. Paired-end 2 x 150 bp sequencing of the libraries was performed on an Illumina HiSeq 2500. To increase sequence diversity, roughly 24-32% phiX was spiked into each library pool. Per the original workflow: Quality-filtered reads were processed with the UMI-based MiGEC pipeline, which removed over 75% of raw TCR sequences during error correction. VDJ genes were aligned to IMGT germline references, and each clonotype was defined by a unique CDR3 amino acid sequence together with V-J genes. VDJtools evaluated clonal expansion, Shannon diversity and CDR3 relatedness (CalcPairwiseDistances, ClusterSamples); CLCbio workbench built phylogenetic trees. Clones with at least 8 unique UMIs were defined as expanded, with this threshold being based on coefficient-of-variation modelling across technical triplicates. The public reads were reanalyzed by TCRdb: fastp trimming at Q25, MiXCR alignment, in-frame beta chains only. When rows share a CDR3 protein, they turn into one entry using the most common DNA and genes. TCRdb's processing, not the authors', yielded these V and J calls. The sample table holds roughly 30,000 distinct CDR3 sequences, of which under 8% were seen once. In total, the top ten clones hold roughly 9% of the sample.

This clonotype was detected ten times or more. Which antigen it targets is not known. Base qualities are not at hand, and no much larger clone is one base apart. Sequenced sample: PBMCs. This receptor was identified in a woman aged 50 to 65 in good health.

The DNA sequence is given as TGTGCCAGCAGCCAAGGCCGTGGAGGGTTTAAGCAGTTCTTC. Its coded protein is CASSQGRGGFKQFF. The chain is assembled from TRBV3-1 and TRBJ2-1; possibly the D gene is TRBD2, per 6 matching bases. The CDR3 sequence holds 14 residues, the cysteine and phenylalanine included. Of all the DNA, just the CDR3 is kept, 42 bases in frame from base 1. The germline V gene (reference sequence) sets CDR1 to LGHDT and CDR2 to YNNKEL. The trim is 1 base for V and 11 bases for J, with a gap of 15 bases between the germline ends.